What follows describes a single T cell receptor beta chain. The count of this clone is one. What this receptor recognizes is not known. The input lacks base qualities; no much larger clone sits a single base away. Whole blood was collected in K2EDTA tubes by collaborating institutions according to the institutions' own protocols. For TCRbeta analysis, collaborator samples were shipped as frozen whole blood, as isolated PBMCs, or as DNA extracted from either sample type. TCRbeta CDR3 regions were amplified from genomic DNA using the immunoSEQ Assay, a bias-controlled multiplex PCR. As for the authors' bioinformatics: Within the assay, amplification of reference gene primers was used to estimate how many nucleated cells each sample contained. To quantify the absolute abundance of each unique TCRbeta CDR3 rearrangement, sequence reads were collapsed and filtered. Productive Simpson clonality was computed per sample as the square root of Simpson's diversity index over productive rearrangements. As stored in TCRdb, this immuneACCESS dataset retains in-frame rearrangements with V and J assigned. A fraction of the clones does not appear; measured against another copy, unresolved V genes explain less than half of the discrepancy, and the remainder lacks a known reason. The V and J calls and clone size are taken from that table; D and trimming were inferred from the DNA. This sample gives about 40,000 clones in total; around four fifths of them show up just once. In total, the top ten clones hold 5% to 6.5% of the sample.

The germline V gene specifies SGHRS as CDR1 and YFSETQ as CDR2. V lost 4 bases and J lost 0 bases, and the count of bases not matched to a germline gene is 12. The CDR3 sequence holds 17 residues, the cysteine and phenylalanine included. The sequence is cut down to CDR3 DNA, 51 bases in frame from base 1. The data derive from a study of blood T cell repertoires in COVID-19 (dated by TCRdb to 2020 to 2021). Concerning the study at large: The collaborator samples originated in the United States, Italy and Spain and spanned the acute and convalescent phases of COVID-19. Where available, HLA class I and class II types were obtained from metadata supplied by the sample provider rather than from assay-based typing. A de-identified subject ID, COVID-19 status, age in years and sex were almost always included in the sample metadata. The prospective study material was composed of cDNA or gDNA derived from T cells, B-cell-depleted T cells, or PBMCs. The dataset comprised deeply sampled blood TCRbeta repertoires from subjects exposed to, actively infected with, or recovered from COVID-19. The samples were drawn from the first 160 participants of the ongoing ImmuneRACE study and from more than 1,000 subjects provided by 6 global collaborators. The repertoires were released in a freely available public database intended as a resource for research on the immune response to SARS-CoV-2. Points the paper makes about the study in general: The quantity of clinical and demographic metadata differed by source and by participant and was supplied without curation.

Sequenced: peripheral blood. Rearrangement joined TRBV5-1 to TRBJ1-1; 7 bases in between match TRBD1. The TCR sequence derives from a man in his fifties with active COVID-19. The CDR3 sequence is CASSPQTGILMNTEAFF. The nucleotide sequence is TGCGCCAGCAGCCCCCAGACAGGGATCCTCATGAACACTGAAGCTTTCTTT.